Listed below are T cell receptor beta chains from one sample, sequenced in a study of regulatory T cells in long-lasting Graves disease. Each CDR3 protein is one row after TCRdb ran MiXCR on the multiplex PCR reads. Of some 300,000 distinct CDR3 sequences listed, approximately 20% are singletons. The source was peripheral blood mononuclear cells (PBMCs), collected when the disease was refractory, from a patient treated with antithyroid drugs. The receptors derive from a female donor with Graves disease. CDR3s include the opening cysteine and the closing phenylalanine or tryptophan. The D gene is left open where the match is weak. Clone size is given for some rows only: seen once, a few or many times, or a class if the clone is expanded.

>many|TRBJ1-2|TRBD1|TRBV12-3/TRBV12-4
TGTGCCAGCAGGTTGACAGGGCCCTATGGCTACACCTTC
CASRLTGPYGYTF
>few|TRBJ1-5|NA|TRBV20-1
TGCAGTGCTAGAGTCGGGGGGGTGGATCAGCCCCAGCATTTT
CSARVGGVDQPQHF
>NA|TRBJ1-5|NA|TRBV7-2
TGTGCCAGCAGTTTCTTATATCAGCCCCAGCATTTT
CASSFLYQPQHF
>many|TRBJ1-5|NA|TRBV28
TGTGCCAGCAGTAAAACCGGGGCTCAGCCCCAGCATTTT
CASSKTGAQPQHF
>many|TRBJ1-6|NA|TRBV7-9
TGTGCCAGCAGCTTAGGTGGTTCACCCCTCCACTTT
CASSLGGSPLHF
>many|TRBJ1-2|NA|TRBV6-5
TGTGCCAGCAGTTACTCCACCTATCGGGGTTATACTTATGGCTACACCTTC
CASSYSTYRGYTYGYTF
>few|TRBJ2-7|TRBD1|TRBV30
TGTGCCTGGAACCCCGACAGGGGGCTTCACGAGCAGTACTTC
CAWNPDRGLHEQYF
>NA|TRBJ2-1|TRBD1|TRBV6-1
TGTGCCAGCAGGCACATCGGGACAGGGGTACTCAATGAGCAGTTCTTC
CASRHIGTGVLNEQFF
>many|TRBJ1-2|NA|TRBV6-2/TRBV6-3
TGTGCCAGCAGTTATAGTTTCGGTTTTTCGCGGGGGACCTATGGCTACACCTTC
CASSYSFGFSRGTYGYTF
>NA|TRBJ2-7|NA|TRBV6-2/TRBV6-3
TGTGCCAGCAGTTTCTCGCCTCCGGGCGAGCAGTACTTC
CASSFSPPGEQYF
>NA|TRBJ2-4|NA|TRBV20-1
TGCAGTGCTAGCATAGGAAGGCCTAACATTCAGTACTTC
CSASIGRPNIQYF
>NA|TRBJ1-5|NA|TRBV28
TGTGCCAGCGGTTCATCGACAGGCGAAGCTCGTTATAGCAATCAGCCCCAGCATTTT
CASGSSTGEARYSNQPQHF
>NA|TRBJ2-1|NA|TRBV20-1
TGCAGTGCCCGTAGGCAGGGCAATGAGCAGTTCTTC
CSARRQGNEQFF
>many|TRBJ1-2|NA|TRBV12-3/TRBV12-4
TGTGCCAGCAGTCCCCACCAGGGCGTTCAATATGGCTACACCTTC
CASSPHQGVQYGYTF
>many|TRBJ1-5|NA|TRBV6-1
TGTGCCAGCAGTGAGGGATCAATGCCCCAGCATTTT
CASSEGSMPQHF
>many|TRBJ1-2|NA|TRBV20-1
TGCAGTGCTAGGGGGGAGGGCTACACCTTC
CSARGEGYTF
>NA|TRBJ2-5|NA|TRBV19
TGTGCCAGTAGTAAAGGGACGGCTCAAGAGACCCAGTACTTC
CASSKGTAQETQYF